The 27 T cell receptor beta chains below all came from one sample that was sequenced in a study of blood T cell repertoires in COVID-19. Method: immunoSEQ multiplex PCR; TCRdb's copy keeps in-frame clones and lacks some. This repertoire shows fewer than 250,000 clones, 65% to 85% found once; its top ten account for 2.9%. The source material was peripheral blood. These receptors all stem from a man aged 45-60 years with active or convalescent COVID-19.

The chain links TRBV19 to TRBJ1-2; 7 bases align to TRBD1. V was pared by 7 bases and J by 3 bases, with 8 bases of the junction left unmatched. Germline CDR1 reads LNHDA; CDR2 reads SQIVND (reference sequence). The CDR3 totals 14 residues. As DNA, the CDR3 is TGTGCCAGTACCGCGGGACAGATAGACTATGGCTACACCTTC. Translation gives CASTAGQIDYGYTF.

The rearrangement uses TRBV5-1 and TRBJ2-7; D remains unclear. Trimming stripped 0 bases from V and 2 bases from J, with 15 bases between. The CDR3 totals 16 residues. Germline V gene lookup returns CDR1 SGHRS and CDR2 YFSETQ. As DNA, the CDR3 is TGCGCCAGCAGCTTGGCCCCGATTTCACTAACCTACGAGCAGTACTTC. This gives the protein CASSLAPISLTYEQYF.

The rearrangement joins TRBV4-3 to TRBJ2-7; 9 bases are a match to TRBD1. Per the germline V gene, CDR1 is LGHNA and CDR2 is YSLEER. The ends lost 4 bases at V and 7 bases at J; junction bases unmatched: 8. The CDR3 is made up of 14 amino acids. The CDR3 is CASSRGQGKGEQYF. The CDR3 DNA is TGCGCCAGCAGCCGAGGACAGGGGAAGGGGGAGCAGTACTTC.

This chain links TRBV7-8 with TRBJ1-6; weak D call: TRBD1 (5 bases). Germline CDR1 is SGHVS and CDR2 is FQNEAQ. The CDR3 length is 19 residues. Trimming cost V 2 bases and J 0 bases, with 17 bases left between them. The CDR3 DNA reads as TGTGCCAGCAGCTTATTTTGGGGGGACCACAGCTCCTATAATTCACCCCTCCACTTT. Its translation: CASSLFWGDHSSYNSPLHF.

The genes are TRBV5-1 and TRBJ1-4; 9 nucleotides line up with TRBD1. Germline V gives CDR1 SGHRS, CDR2 YFSETQ. The V and J ends lost 5 bases and 8 bases, in that order; junction bases with no gene match: 7. CDR3 length equals 14 residues. The CDR3 spells CASRYGTGSEKLFF. CDR3 nucleotide sequence: TGCGCCAGCAGATACGGGACAGGGTCGGAAAAACTGTTTTTT.

This clone was seen only a few times. The chain is built from TRBV19 and TRBJ2-1; 9 bases map to TRBD2. The ends lost 1 base at V and 0 bases at J; junction bases unmatched: 10. This CDR3 comprises 19 residues. Germline values: CDR1 LNHDA, CDR2 SQIVND (reference sequence). The CDR3 DNA sequence: TGTGCCAGTAGTATAGGTTTTAGCGGGGGCGTCAGCTCCTACAATGAGCAGTTCTTC. Translating gives CASSIGFSGGVSSYNEQFF.

The chain links TRBV5-1 to TRBJ1-6, with D perhaps matching TRBD1 (5 bases). The CDR3 extends over 14 amino acids. V was pared by 0 bases and J by 6 bases, with 7 bases between. Looked up from germline, CDR1 is SGHRS and CDR2 is YFSETQ. CDR3 DNA sequence: TGCGCCAGCAGCTTGGCGACAGCTAATTCACCCCTCCACTTT. Translated, it gives CASSLATANSPLHF.

The chain couples TRBV10-1 to TRBJ1-1; D is ambiguous. V gave up 5 bases and J gave up 0 bases, with 16 bases separating them. The CDR3 extends over 16 amino acids. Germline CDR1 reads WNHNN; CDR2 reads SYGVQD (reference sequence). CDR3 sequence: CASSSDTLRMNTEAFF. CDR3 sequence (DNA): TGCGCCAGCAGTTCCGACACCCTAAGGATGAACACTGAAGCTTTCTTT.

The V gene is TRBV6-5, the J gene TRBJ1-2, with D hard to call. The germline V gene encodes CDR1 MNHEY and CDR2 SVGAGI. There are 13 residues in the CDR3. V lost 8 bases, J lost 2 bases, and 12 bases lay in between. CDR3 DNA: TGTGCCAGCCGCCCGTGGGAGAACTATGGCTACACCTTC. Translating it yields CASRPWENYGYTF.

This sequence joins TRBV12-3 or TRBV12-4 and TRBJ2-5, with D hard to call. Trimming shortened V by 7 bases and J by 2 bases, and 11 bases separated the two germline ends. The CDR3 consists of 13 residues. The CDR3, as DNA: TGTGCCAGCACCCCCGCCGAGCAAGAGACCCAGTACTTC. This codes for CASTPAEQETQYF.

This sequence joins TRBV27 and TRBJ2-1, with D hard to call. CDR1 is MNHEY and CDR2 is SMNVEV in the germline V gene (reference sequence). Trimming removed 5 bases from V and 2 bases from J, with 10 bases in between. The CDR3 has 14 residues. This CDR3 reads CASSPRDTYNEQFF. CDR3 in DNA: TGTGCCAGCAGTCCCCGAGACACCTACAATGAGCAGTTCTTC.

V is TRBV10-2 and J is TRBJ2-5; TRBD2 agrees at 7 bases. The length of the CDR3 is 14 residues. The V gene end was trimmed by 4 bases and the J gene end by 0 bases; junction bases not matched to a gene: 2. Germline lookup yields CDR1 WSHSY and CDR2 SAAADI. In nucleotides, the CDR3 is TGCGCCAGCAGTGTGCGGGAGTACCAAGAGACCCAGTACTTC. This translates into CASSVREYQETQYF.

The chain is built from TRBV18 and TRBJ1-6, with D unresolved. This CDR3 region has 15 residues. Trimming took off 1 base at V and 6 bases at J, with 10 bases between the two ends. Germline V gene lookup returns CDR1 KGHSH and CDR2 LQKENI. This chain's CDR3 is CASSPLGQTNSPLHF. The CDR3 DNA is TGTGCCAGCTCACCACTGGGCCAGACTAATTCACCCCTCCACTTT. The full variable domain, in which reference TRBV18 and TRBJ1-6 provide the parts outside the CDR3, is NAGVMQNPRHLVRRRGQEARLRCSPMKGHSHVYWYRQLPEEGLKFMVYLQKENIIDESGMPKERFSAEFPKEGPSILRIQQVVRGDSAAYFCASSPLGQTNSPLHFGNGTRLTVT.

The chain combines TRBV19 with TRBJ2-7, with TRBD1 identical over 9 bases. The germline gives CDR1 LNHDA, CDR2 SQIVND (reference sequence). CDR3 length: 14 amino acids. J gave up 2 bases and V 5 bases, and 4 bases lay outside the gene matches. As DNA, the CDR3 is TGTGCCAGTAGTCGGGGACAGGGAGCCTACGAGCAGTACTTC. This translates into CASSRGQGAYEQYF.

As DNA, the CDR3 is TGCGCCAGCAGTACGGGTCGCGCGAACGAGCAGTACTTC. This codes for CASSTGRANEQYF. V usage is TRBV10-1 and J usage is TRBJ2-7; no clear D gene. Germline V gene data show CDR1 as WNHNN and CDR2 as SYGVQD (reference sequence). This CDR3 comprises 13 residues. V gave up 5 bases and J gave up 5 bases, with 13 bases separating them.

V usage is TRBV9 and J usage is TRBJ2-1; tentatively, D is TRBD2 (6 bases). The germline V and J ends were trimmed by 5 bases and 5 bases, with 20 bases remaining between them. Germline values: CDR1 SGDLS, CDR2 YYNGEE. The CDR3 extends over 16 amino acids. CDR3 sequence reads: CASSRGSHSGNNEQFF. The CDR3 bases are TGTGCCAGCAGTAGGGGAAGTCATAGCGGTAACAATGAGCAGTTCTTC.

V and J are TRBV5-5 and TRBJ1-2, with 9 bases that match TRBD1. V shed 4 bases and J 4 bases; nucleotides not matched to a gene: 5. Germline CDR1 SGHKS, CDR2 YYEKEE (reference sequence). CDR3 size: 14 residues. This chain's CDR3 is CASSQGTGSYGYTF. DNA for the CDR3: TGTGCCAGCAGCCAAGGGACAGGGAGCTATGGCTACACCTTC.

The genes are TRBV7-2 and TRBJ1-2; TRBD1 matches at 12 bases. Germline V lookup: CDR1 SGHTA, CDR2 FQGNSA. V dropped 5 bases and J dropped 8; count of bases not matched to a gene: 6. This CDR3 region has 14 residues. The DNA of the CDR3 is TGTGCCAGCAGCCAAGGGACAGGGGGCCGCGGCTACACCTTC. Protein: CASSQGTGGRGYTF.

The chain is built from TRBV7-2 and TRBJ2-7, with 9 nucleotides matching TRBD2. The CDR3 runs 14 residues. Germline assignment: CDR1 SGHTA and CDR2 FQGNSA. With 5 bases clipped from V and 3 bases from J, the junction kept 5 bases outside the gene matches. This chain's CDR3 is CASSPGLANYEQYF. DNA of the CDR3: TGTGCCAGCAGCCCCGGACTAGCGAACTACGAGCAGTACTTC.

For the CDR3, the DNA is TGTGCCGGACAGGGGGACAGTGAAAAACTGTTTTTT. Its translation is CAGQGDSEKLFF. The chain recombines TRBV30 with TRBJ1-4; 10 nucleotides match TRBD1. The CDR3 runs 12 residues. Germline V gene sequence: CDR1 GTSNPN, CDR2 SVGIG (reference sequence). Trimming took 8 bases from V and 7 from J; bases not matched to a gene: 4.

V is TRBV18 and J is TRBJ1-3; D gene unclear. This CDR3 is 16 amino acids long. Looked up from germline, CDR1 is KGHSH and CDR2 is LQKENI. The germline V and J ends were trimmed by 0 bases and 1 base, with 10 bases remaining between them. This CDR3 reads CASSPPGESSGNTIYF. CDR3 DNA sequence: TGTGCCAGCTCACCACCCGGGGAGAGTTCTGGAAACACCATATATTTT.

The chain uses TRBV30 and TRBJ1-4; D call uncertain. V lost 3 bases and J lost 0, with 8 bases in between. The CDR3 runs 14 residues. Germline CDR1 is GTSNPN and CDR2 is SVGIG (reference sequence). The CDR3 nucleotides are TGTGCCTGGAGCGGACTTTCAACTAATGAAAAACTGTTTTTT. It codes for CAWSGLSTNEKLFF.

The chain has TRBV7-9 and TRBJ2-5; D remains unclear. Trimming pared 1 base from V and 5 bases from J, leaving 8 bases between. CDR1 and CDR2 from the germline V gene are SEHNR and FQNEAQ (reference sequence). The CDR3 has 13 amino acids. The CDR3 nucleotides are TGTGCCAGCAGCTTAGGGGCCGCGGAGACCCAGTACTTC. Translated, it gives CASSLGAAETQYF.

In its sample, this clone was seen many times. This chain links TRBV3-1 (or the pseudogene TRBV3-2) with TRBJ1-1; 8 bases are a match to TRBD1. The CDR3 covers 13 residues. The V and J ends lost 0 bases and 11 bases, in that order; junction bases with no gene match: 5. CDR1 LGHDT and CDR2 YNNKEL come from the germline V gene (reference sequence). Here the CDR3 DNA reads TGTGCCAGCAGCCAAGAGAACAGGGGGTCGGCTTTCTTT. It is translated as CASSQENRGSAFF.

The chain is built from TRBV29-1 and TRBJ1-6; weak D call: TRBD1 (6 bases). Germline CDR1 is SQVTM and CDR2 is ANQGSEA. The germline V and J ends were trimmed by 4 bases and 5 bases, with 9 bases remaining between them. The CDR3 has 13 amino acids. The CDR3 nucleotides read TGCAGCGTTGGGACAGACAATAATTCACCCCTCCACTTT. It specifies CSVGTDNNSPLHF.

The chain uses TRBV2 and TRBJ1-1; D gene uncertain. Germline V gene data show CDR1 as SNHLY and CDR2 as FYNNEI. V gave up 6 bases and J gave up 0 bases, with 5 bases separating them. The CDR3 length is 12 residues. The CDR3 coding sequence is TGTGCCAGCAGACAGATGAACACTGAAGCTTTCTTT. Its translation is CASRQMNTEAFF.

This chain links TRBV3-1 (or the pseudogene TRBV3-2) with TRBJ1-2; D is ambiguous. The CDR3 spans 14 residues. Trimming left V 4 bases short and J 1 base short, with 10 bases between. Per germline, CDR1 LGHDT and CDR2 YNNKEL (reference sequence). CDR3 nucleotide sequence: TGTGCCAGCAGCCGAAAACAGATTAACTATGGCTACACCTTC. It yields the protein CASSRKQINYGYTF.